This T cell receptor beta chain stems from a study of vaccination and CD4 T cells after COVID-19. Trimming took off 4 bases at V and 8 bases at J, with 7 bases between the two ends. From germline, CDR1 is SGDLS and CDR2 YYNGEE. This CDR3 region has 12 residues. On this clonotype itself: Its cognate antigen is unknown.

Treatment described: approximately nine-day PBMC culture with coronavirus spike peptide pools or control peptides (ViraFEST assay). With the Oncomine TCR Beta short-read assay, DNA from cultured CD4+ T cells was sequenced. TCRdb called the PCR reads again in MiXCR, with one record for every CDR3 protein. The sample lists more than 9,000 distinct CDR3 sequences; 30% were seen once. The sample comprised cultured CD4+ T cells from blood. The sequence was collected from a human donor with COVID-19. The V and J genes are TRBV9 and TRBJ1-6; D is ambiguous. The CDR3 region is CASSPRDSPLHF. The CDR3 nucleotides read TGTGCCAGCAGCCCGAGGGATTCACCCCTCCACTTT.